This is a list of T cell receptor beta chains from one sample in a study of T-cell reconstitution after alpha-beta-depleted transplantation in children. MiXCR, run by TCRdb on the PCR reads, gives a single entry per CDR3 protein. The top ten hold 6.1% of the sample, which has around 94,000 distinct CDR3 sequences, 5% to 6% seen once. The sequencing used PBMCs, mostly from graft donor cells, collected 60 days after TCRalphabeta/CD19-depleted stem cell transplant. The source of these receptors is a female patient under 10 years old who had a stem cell transplant for Fanconi anemia, so the T cells may come from the graft donor. CDR3s include the opening cysteine and the closing phenylalanine or tryptophan. D genes are given only for firm matches. Expanded clones are given a class, and other clones once, few, many or no size at all.

j_call	d_call	clone_size	v_call	cdr3_nt	cdr3_aa
TRBJ2-7	TRBD2	many	TRBV14	TGTGCCAGCAGCCAAGGACTAGCGGGGGGCGAGCAGTACTTC	CASSQGLAGGEQYF
TRBJ2-1	.	many	TRBV15	TGTGCCACCAGCAGAGAAGCGGGCCCCGATCTTTATGAGCAGTTCTTC	CATSREAGPDLYEQFF
TRBJ2-2	.	.	TRBV5-4	TGTGCCAGCAGCCCCGGGGGGCGGGACACCGGGGAGCTGTTTTTT	CASSPGGRDTGELFF
TRBJ2-2	TRBD1	.	TRBV3-1	TGTGCCAGCAGCCAGGTACAGGGGGATTCGGCCGGGGAGCTGTTTTTT	CASSQVQGDSAGELFF
TRBJ1-6	TRBD1	.	TRBV5-1	TGCGCCAGCAGCTTGGAACAGGGGGATTATTCACCCCTCCACTTT	CASSLEQGDYSPLHF
TRBJ2-3	TRBD1	many	TRBV20-1	TGCAGTGCCGAGACAGGGTCCAGAACAGATACGCAGTATTTT	CSAETGSRTDTQYF
TRBJ2-3	.	many	TRBV3-1	TGTGCCAGCAGCCAAGATAGCACAGATACGCAGTATTTT	CASSQDSTDTQYF
TRBJ2-5	.	many	TRBV7-2	TGTGCCAGCAGCTTAGCGGGGGGGCCGGAGACCCAGTACTTC	CASSLAGGPETQYF
TRBJ1-2	.	many	TRBV12-3/TRBV12-4	TGTGCCAGCAGGGGGGGCGGACAATTCTTATCGAAATATGGCTACACCTTC	CASRGGGQFLSKYGYTF
TRBJ2-5	TRBD1	few	TRBV7-3	TGTGCCAGCAGCCCAGGACAGGCCGGTGAGACCCAGTACTTC	CASSPGQAGETQYF
TRBJ2-1	TRBD2	.	TRBV2	TGTGCCAGCAGCCGGACCTTAGGGACTACCAATGAGCAGTTCTTC	CASSRTLGTTNEQFF
TRBJ2-2	TRBD1	few	TRBV7-9	TGTGCCAGCAGCCGAGGACAGGGAGGAACCGGGGAGCTGTTTTTT	CASSRGQGGTGELFF
TRBJ2-5	.	.	TRBV9	TGTGCCAGCAGCGTAGTGGGGACGGACGTGGAGACCCAGTACTTC	CASSVVGTDVETQYF
TRBJ2-7	.	many	TRBV10-3	TGTGCCACCGGGGTTGGTGGCACCGCCTACGAGCAGTACTTC	CATGVGGTAYEQYF
TRBJ2-7	.	.	TRBV4-1	TGCGCCAGCAGCCAAGCACCGGGACCGTGGGCGCGCGAGCAGTACTTC	CASSQAPGPWAREQYF
TRBJ1-5	.	many	TRBV29-1	TGCAGCGTTGGAGGAGGCAATCAGCCCCAGCATTTT	CSVGGGNQPQHF
TRBJ2-7	.	few	TRBV20-1	TGCAGTGCCATAGGATTTCGGGAGCAGTACTTC	CSAIGFREQYF
TRBJ1-1	.	.	TRBV5-1	TGCGCCAGCAGTGAACAGGGAGGGAACACTGAAGCTTTCTTT	CASSEQGGNTEAFF
TRBJ2-7	TRBD1	many	TRBV29-1	TGCAGCGTTGACAGGGGGTACGAGCAGTACTTC	CSVDRGYEQYF
TRBJ1-1	.	many	TRBV30	TGTGCCTGGAGTGCCACGGGACTCCCTGAAGCTTTCTTT	CAWSATGLPEAFF
TRBJ2-3	.	many	TRBV30	TGTGCCTGGACAAGTAGGGATACGCAGTATTTT	CAWTSRDTQYF
TRBJ2-7	TRBD2	many	TRBV5-1	TGCGCCAGCAGCCTTAGCGGGAGCTCCTACGAGCAGTACTTC	CASSLSGSSYEQYF
TRBJ1-4	TRBD1	many	TRBV20-1	TGCAGTGCCAGTGACCGGGACAGGGTTTATGAAAAACTGTTTTTT	CSASDRDRVYEKLFF
TRBJ1-6	TRBD1	many	TRBV12-3/TRBV12-4	TGTGCCAGCAGGGACAGGGGTAGCCGTCGTTCACCCCTCCACTTT	CASRDRGSRRSPLHF
TRBJ1-2	.	many	TRBV29-1	TGCAGCGTTGAAAGCCAGCCCGATGGCTACACCTTC	CSVESQPDGYTF
TRBJ1-1	.	few	TRBV15	TGTGCCACCAGCAGAGATAAGTCAGGGGCGGGAATGAACACTGAAGCTTTCTTT	CATSRDKSGAGMNTEAFF
TRBJ2-2	TRBD2	many	TRBV29-1	TGCAGCGTGCTAGCGGGAGGCGTCGCTGCGAACACCGGGGAGCTGTTTTTT	CSVLAGGVAANTGELFF
TRBJ2-3	.	few	TRBV5-1	TGCGCCAGCAGCTGGGGGGACAGCACAGATACGCAGTATTTT	CASSWGDSTDTQYF
TRBJ1-1	.	.	TRBV18	TGTGCCAGCTCACCACCGTCCAGGGCGGTCACTGAAGCTTTCTTT	CASSPPSRAVTEAFF
TRBJ2-1	TRBD2	many	TRBV5-4	TGTGCCAGCAGCAGACTAATAGCGGGGGCCTTATACAATGAGCAGTTCTTC	CASSRLIAGALYNEQFF
TRBJ2-4	TRBD2	many	TRBV4-1	TGCGCCAGCAGCCAAGTCGGGGGGAAGGCCAAAAACATTCAGTACTTC	CASSQVGGKAKNIQYF
TRBJ1-2	.	.	TRBV3-1	TGTGCCAGCAGCCAAGGGCCGGATGGCTACACCTTC	CASSQGPDGYTF
TRBJ2-3	.	many	TRBV29-1	TGCAGCGTCCAATCCGGGGCTGTGATCACAGATACGCAGTATTTT	CSVQSGAVITDTQYF
TRBJ2-1	.	many	TRBV5-1	TGCGCCAGCAGCTTGCAGCTACACAATGAGCAGTTCTTC	CASSLQLHNEQFF
TRBJ1-4	.	many	TRBV29-1	TGCAGCGTCGTTGGGCCCTTAAATGAAAAACTGTTTTTT	CSVVGPLNEKLFF
TRBJ2-2	.	many	TRBV3-1	TGTGCCAGCAGCCAAGCCCCCACCGGGGAGCTGTTTTTT	CASSQAPTGELFF
TRBJ2-5	TRBD1	many	TRBV20-1	TGCAGTGCTATCGGGACAGAGTTTTGGGGAGAGACCCAGTACTTC	CSAIGTEFWGETQYF
TRBJ2-4	.	many	TRBV29-1	TGCAGCGTTGAAGGGATGGGAAACATTCAGTACTTC	CSVEGMGNIQYF
TRBJ1-2	TRBD1	few	TRBV5-1	TGCGCCAGCAGCCTCGGACAGGTGAACTATGGCTACACCTTC	CASSLGQVNYGYTF
TRBJ1-1	.	few	TRBV28	TGTGCCAGCAGACGCGCTACTGAAGCTTTCTTT	CASRRATEAFF